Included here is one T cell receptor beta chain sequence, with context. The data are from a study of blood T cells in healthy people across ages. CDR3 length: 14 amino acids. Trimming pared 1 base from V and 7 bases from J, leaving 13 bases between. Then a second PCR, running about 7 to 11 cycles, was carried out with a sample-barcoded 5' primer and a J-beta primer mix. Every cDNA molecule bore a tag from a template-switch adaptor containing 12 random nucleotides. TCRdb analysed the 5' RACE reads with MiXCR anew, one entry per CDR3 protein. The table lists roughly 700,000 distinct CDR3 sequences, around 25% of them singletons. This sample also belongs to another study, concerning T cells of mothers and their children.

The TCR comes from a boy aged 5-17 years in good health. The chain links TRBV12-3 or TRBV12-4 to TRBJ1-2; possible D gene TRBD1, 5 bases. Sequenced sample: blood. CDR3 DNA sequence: TGTGCCAGCAGTTTAGACCACCCCGGGGGTGGCTACACCTTC. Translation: CASSLDHPGGGYTF.